A single sample is the source of the 28 T cell receptor beta chains below, sequenced in a study of T cells in Graves' hyperthyroidism and ophthalmopathy. The investigators amplified TCR beta CDR3 regions from RNA transcripts. In the first-round RT-PCR of the TCR CDR3, the HTBI primer set was used. TCRdb re-derived calls from the multiplex PCR reads in MiXCR, one entry per CDR3 protein. Of 490,000 or so distinct CDR3 sequences listed, about 20% are singletons. Sequenced input: blood. Every receptor here comes from a man aged 35 to 55 with Graves' ophthalmopathy.

This clonotype has only a few counts. V usage is TRBV4-3 and J usage is TRBJ1-4, with D possibly being TRBD1 (5 bases). V was trimmed by 0 bases and J by 3 bases, leaving 11 bases between them. This CDR3 is 16 amino acids long. The V gene's germline CDR1 is LGHNA and CDR2 YSLEER. CDR3 residues: CASSQERDFANEKLFF. CDR3 sequence (DNA): TGCGCCAGCAGCCAAGAAAGGGACTTTGCTAATGAAAAACTGTTTTTT.

This clonotype was detected many times. J is TRBJ2-7 and V is TRBV18; D is ambiguous. Germline CDR1 KGHSH, CDR2 LQKENI. Deletions cut 1 base from V and 2 bases from J, with 9 bases between. The CDR3 is made up of 14 amino acids. The CDR3 bases are TGTGCCAGCTCACCACTGGGCAGTACCTACGAGCAGTACTTC. This sequence encodes CASSPLGSTYEQYF.

The rearrangement joins TRBV6-2 or TRBV6-3 to TRBJ2-1; no firm D call. The germline V and J ends were trimmed by 2 bases and 8 bases, with 7 bases remaining between them. The CDR3 consists of 12 residues. Looked up from germline, CDR1 is MNHEY and CDR2 is SVGEGT. The CDR3 here is CASSYGWDEQFF. The CDR3 DNA reads as TGTGCCAGCAGTTACGGGTGGGATGAGCAGTTCTTC.

The chain has TRBV19 and TRBJ1-1, with 8 bases identical to TRBD1. V shed 6 bases and J 1 base; nucleotides not matched to a gene: 4. Germline V gene sequence: CDR1 LNHDA, CDR2 SQIVND (reference sequence). This CDR3 comprises 14 residues. This chain's CDR3 is CASRFTGGNTEAFF. The CDR3 nucleotides read TGTGCCAGTAGGTTTACAGGGGGGAACACTGAAGCTTTCTTT. The full variable domain, its missing parts supplied by reference TRBV19 and TRBJ1-1, is DGGITQSPKYLFRKEGQNVTLSCEQNLNHDAMYWYRQDPGQGLRLIYYSQIVNDFQKGDIAEGYSVSREKKESFPLTVTSAQKNPTAFYLCASRFTGGNTEAFFGQGTRLTVV.

This clonotype was seen only a few times. The chain has TRBV6-2 or TRBV6-3 and TRBJ2-4; tentatively, D is TRBD2 (5 bases). The length of the CDR3 is 17 residues. Germline V gene data show CDR1 as MNHEY and CDR2 as SVGEGT. V was cut by 7 bases and J by 0 bases, with 19 bases left in between. This chain's CDR3 is CASILGEGELAKNIQYF. The CDR3 nucleotides read TGTGCCAGCATCTTAGGAGAGGGCGAACTAGCCAAAAACATTCAGTACTTC.

The chain recombines TRBV12-5 with TRBJ1-1; 11 bases are a match to TRBD1. CDR1 and CDR2 (germline): LGHNT, FRNRAP. The CDR3 spans 17 residues. The V segment lost 3 bases and the J segment 5 bases; nucleotides outside the gene matches: 11. The CDR3 spells CASGLWTGGFGYTEAFF. CDR3 nucleotides: TGTGCTAGTGGTTTATGGACAGGGGGCTTCGGTTATACTGAAGCTTTCTTT.

This clonotype was counted at least ten times. The V gene is TRBV2, the J gene TRBJ2-7, with unresolved D. The ends were cut back, 0 bases at V and 2 bases at J, with 14 bases in the middle. The germline CDR1 and CDR2 sequences are SNHLY and FYNNEI. The length of the CDR3 is 16 residues. CDR3 in amino acids: CASSEAWPAITYEQYF. DNA for the CDR3: TGTGCCAGCAGTGAAGCGTGGCCAGCTATAACCTACGAGCAGTACTTC.

V gene TRBV27 combines with J gene TRBJ2-2; the match to TRBD1 covers 7 bases. The germline V gene has CDR1 MNHEY and CDR2 SMNVEV (reference sequence). The J segment lost 13 bases and the V segment lost 5 bases, leaving 10 bases of the junction unmatched. The CDR3 has 13 residues. The CDR3 loop is CASSLSNRGALFF. As DNA, the CDR3 is TGTGCCAGCAGTCTCTCAAACAGGGGAGCGCTGTTTTTT.

This clonotype was observed at least ten times. V usage is TRBV2 and J usage is TRBJ2-7; D perhaps matches TRBD1 (5 bases). The germline V gene has CDR1 SNHLY and CDR2 FYNNEI. The CDR3 spans 16 residues. Trimming left V 2 bases short and J 0 bases short, with 14 bases between. CDR3 in DNA: TGTGCCAGCAGTGAACAACAGGTTTCGAGCTCCTACGAGCAGTACTTC. Its protein product is CASSEQQVSSSYEQYF.

At least ten counts were recorded for this clonotype. The rearrangement uses TRBV18 and TRBJ2-3, with TRBD1 matching over 8 bases. This CDR3 has 16 residues. V was pared by 6 bases and J by 1 base, with 9 bases of the junction left unmatched. CDR1 is KGHSH, CDR2 LQKENI, per germline. CDR3 nucleotides: TGTGCCAGCTCGCCGTTACCGGGACAGGGCACAGATACGCAGTATTTT. Translated: CASSPLPGQGTDTQYF.

This clonotype was detected many times. This chain joins TRBV2 and TRBJ1-5; TRBD1 matches 10 bases. The germline CDR1 and CDR2 sequences are SNHLY and FYNNEI. Trimming at V came to 6 bases and at J to 6 bases, leaving 5 bases not matched to a gene. This CDR3 spans 14 amino acids. This CDR3 reads CASRRTGGRQPQHF. The CDR3 DNA follows: TGTGCCAGCAGACGGACAGGGGGGCGTCAGCCCCAGCATTTT.

This clonotype was detected only a few times. CDR3 DNA: TGTGCCAGCAGTGAAGGGCAGATTGGAAACACCATATATTTT. It codes for CASSEGQIGNTIYF. The rearrangement joins TRBV6-1 to TRBJ1-3; D call uncertain. Per the germline V gene, CDR1 is MNHNS and CDR2 is SASEGT. The CDR3 consists of 14 residues. V was pared by 1 base and J by 3 bases, with 7 bases between.

The rearrangement links TRBV7-2 to TRBJ2-3, with D uncertain. Germline V gene lookup returns CDR1 SGHTA and CDR2 FQGNSA. V was cut by 0 bases and J by 5 bases, with 6 bases left in between. The length of the CDR3 is 13 residues. The CDR3 protein is CASSLAREDTQYF. The CDR3 coding sequence is TGTGCCAGCAGCTTAGCTAGGGAAGATACGCAGTATTTT.

The sample holds many counts of this clonotype. This chain connects TRBV6-2 or TRBV6-3 to TRBJ1-5; 8 bases agree with TRBD1. CDR3 length: 16 residues. CDR1 and CDR2 from the germline V gene are MNHEY and SVGEGT. V trimming: 2 bases; J trimming: 6 bases; junction bases outside the gene matches: 9. CDR3 DNA: TGTGCCAGCAGTTACGGATCATCAGGGGGCCGTCAGCCCCAGCATTTT. Amino acids: CASSYGSSGGRQPQHF.

Note on this clonotype: Since the CDR3 does not end with the conserved phenylalanine or tryptophan, this likely comes from a read error. Written as DNA, the CDR3 is TGTGCCAGCAGTTTCGGGACAGGTCTGGGCACAGATACGCAGTATCTT. It is translated as CASSFGTGLGTDTQYL. The chain has TRBV12-3 or TRBV12-4 and TRBJ2-3; 8 nucleotides align to TRBD1. The J segment lost 1 base and the V segment lost 3 bases, leaving 6 bases of the junction unmatched. The CDR3 covers 16 residues.

The rearrangement uses TRBV7-9 and TRBJ2-1, with 16 bases matching TRBD2. CDR1 and CDR2 from the germline V gene are SEHNR and FQNEAQ (reference sequence). V shed 5 bases and J 6 bases; nucleotides not matched to a gene: 7. The CDR3 consists of 17 residues. CDR3 in amino acids: CASSPGLAGGPGNEQFF. CDR3 in DNA: TGTGCCAGCAGCCCGGGACTAGCGGGAGGGCCCGGCAATGAGCAGTTCTTC.

The chain joins TRBV10-3 to TRBJ2-1; D ambiguous. CDR1 is ENHRY, CDR2 SYGVKD, per germline. CDR3 length: 12 residues. V was shortened by 10 bases and J by 8 bases, with 15 bases between the two germline ends. CDR3 nucleotides: TGTGCCACCCGACCGCTTAGGGATGAGCAGTTCTTC. This codes for CATRPLRDEQFF.

The J gene is TRBJ2-5, the V gene TRBV5-1; D not resolved. Trimming pared 0 bases from V and 3 bases from J, leaving 6 bases between. Germline V gives CDR1 SGHRS, CDR2 YFSETQ. CDR3 length: 13 residues. The DNA for the CDR3 is TGCGCCAGCAGCTTGGGACAAGAAGAGACCCAGTACTTC. Amino acids: CASSLGQEETQYF.

In its sample, this clonotype was seen a few times. V is TRBV10-1 and J is TRBJ2-1; weak D call: TRBD2 (6 bases). V was pared by 2 bases and J by 12 bases, with 14 bases between. The CDR3 is 13 residues long. Germline CDR1 WNHNN, CDR2 SYGVQD (reference sequence). The CDR3 is CASSETPWGGQFF. The CDR3, as DNA: TGCGCCAGCAGTGAGACCCCATGGGGAGGGCAGTTCTTC.

This clonotype has a handful of counts. The chain uses TRBV3-1 and TRBJ2-1; D is uncertain. The germline V gene encodes CDR1 LGHDT and CDR2 YNNKEL (reference sequence). The CDR3 length is 16 residues. V gave up 1 base and J gave up 0 bases, with 10 bases separating them. CDR3 residues: CASSQGATSSYNEQFF. The CDR3 DNA sequence: TGTGCCAGCAGCCAAGGGGCCACGAGCTCCTACAATGAGCAGTTCTTC.

A few counts support this clonotype. The chain recombines TRBV20-1 with TRBJ1-2; D possibly corresponds to TRBD1 (5 bases). Germline V CDR1 and CDR2: DFQATT, SNEGSKA (reference sequence). There are 13 residues in the CDR3. V shed 6 bases and J shed 4 bases, with 15 bases lying between them. The CDR3 DNA sequence: TGCAGTGCCTCCTCAGGGAGTGGCTATGGCTACACCTTC. Amino acid sequence: CSASSGSGYGYTF.

In regard to this clonotype: An end of the junction differs from the germline gene, which may be a read error. V is TRBV28 and J is TRBJ1-5, with 7 bases aligning to TRBD1. Germline CDR1 is MDHEN and CDR2 is SYDVKM. This CDR3 contains 14 residues. Here the CDR3 reads CASRLQGINQLQHF. The CDR3 nucleotides are TGTGCCAGCAGATTACAGGGGATCAATCAGCTCCAGCATTTT.

This clonotype has just one count. A much larger clonotype is one base distant, so this may be a read error. J is TRBJ2-2 and V is TRBV7-6; D is unclear. The CDR3 runs 15 residues. Per germline, CDR1 SGHVS and CDR2 FNYEAQ. The CDR3 reads CASSLKVQNAGELFF. In DNA form, the CDR3 reads TGTGCCAGCAGCTTAAAGGTCCAGAACGCCGGGGAGCTGTTTTTT.

The rearrangement joins TRBV4-1 to TRBJ2-7; D not certain. Trimming took off 3 bases at V and 3 bases at J, with 12 bases between the two ends. The V gene's germline CDR1 is MGHRA and CDR2 YSYEKL. The CDR3 has 14 residues. The CDR3 region is CASSQVKGNYEQYF. The CDR3 DNA sequence: TGCGCCAGCAGCCAGGTGAAAGGGAACTACGAGCAGTACTTC.

The rearrangement uses TRBV7-8 and TRBJ2-3, with D perhaps given as TRBD1 or TRBD2 (5 bases each). The germline V gene has CDR1 SGHVS and CDR2 FQNEAQ. The CDR3 is 13 residues long. V lost 5 bases and J 10 bases, leaving 16 bases between the germline ends. For the CDR3, the DNA is TGTGCCAGCAGCATTCATACTCGGGGACCGCAGTATTTT. It yields the protein CASSIHTRGPQYF.

This clonotype was seen at least ten times. J is TRBJ1-2 and V is TRBV28; D gene unclear. The V end was cut by 9 bases, the J end by 4 bases, with 12 bases between. The CDR3 is made up of 12 amino acids. CDR1 is MDHEN, CDR2 SYDVKM, per germline. CDR3 in DNA: TGTGCCAGTAACCCCCCGGGCTATGGCTACACCTTC. The encoded protein is CASNPPGYGYTF.

This clonotype showed up many times. The chain employs TRBV12-3 or TRBV12-4 and TRBJ1-1; D is uncertain. V was pared by 1 base and J by 3 bases, with 15 bases between. The CDR3 is 16 residues long. The CDR3 sequence is CASSLESGLRDTEAFF. DNA of the CDR3: TGTGCCAGCAGTTTAGAATCTGGGTTGAGAGACACTGAAGCTTTCTTT.

This clonotype was observed a handful of times. J is TRBJ2-3 and V is TRBV3-1; 7 nucleotides align to TRBD1. The CDR3 loop spans 16 amino acids. The germline V gene encodes CDR1 LGHDT and CDR2 YNNKEL (reference sequence). Trimming removed 6 bases from V and 3 bases from J; junction bases left unmatched: 12. The CDR3 protein is CASSPRSETGTDTQYF. CDR3 nucleotides: TGTGCCAGCAGTCCCCGAAGCGAGACAGGGACAGATACGCAGTATTTT.